This TCR beta chain stems from a study of T cells in Graves' hyperthyroidism and ophthalmopathy. Clinicians diagnosed patients from clinical symptoms, serum thyroxine and TRAb, thyroid ultrasound and orbital computed tomography. Ahead of any ophthalmopathy symptoms, the blood sample was obtained at the first diagnosis of hyperthyroidism. The V end was cut by 6 bases, the J end by 3 bases, with 12 bases between. This CDR3 comprises 13 residues. Germline CDR1 and CDR2: SGHAT and FQDESV (reference sequence). RNA transcripts served as the template for amplifying TCR beta CDR3 regions. TCR CDR3 underwent first-round RT-PCR with the HTBI primer set. Each CDR3 protein gets one entry after TCRdb re-called the multiplex PCR reads with MiXCR. The table records around 300,000 distinct CDR3 sequences, approximately 16% of them present only once. Study findings and constraints: Ophthalmopathy cases were set apart from stable hyperthyroidism by a 13 V-J model.

As to this clonotype: The antigen is unknown.

The sample comprised blood. The TCR sequence derives from a woman in her forties or fifties with Graves' hyperthyroidism that later progressed to Graves' ophthalmopathy. The chain links TRBV11-1 to TRBJ2-7; no clear D gene. DNA for the CDR3: TGTGCCAGCAGGGTCTGGCAGAGCTACGAGCAGTACTTC. Translated, it gives CASRVWQSYEQYF.